These T cell receptor beta chains were read from a single sample in a study of blood T cell repertoires in COVID-19. Sequenced by immunoSEQ multiplex PCR; TCRdb stores in-frame clones only, minus some. The table includes hundreds of thousands of clones, around 83% detected once. Sequencing used peripheral blood. These receptors were taken from a woman aged 50 to 60 with acute or convalescent COVID-19. CDR3s include the opening cysteine and the closing phenylalanine or tryptophan. D genes are given only for firm matches. Rows give clone size only sometimes, using once, few, many, or a class for an expanded clone.

size	J	V	D	CDR3	DNA
NA	TRBJ2-7	TRBV7-9	NA	CASSLASDLFIEQYF	TGTGCCAGCAGCTTAGCGAGCGACCTATTCATCGAGCAGTACTTC
NA	TRBJ2-4	TRBV10-3	NA	CAISVGTSDAAQYF	TGTGCCATCAGTGTTGGGACATCTGACGCGGCTCAGTACTTC
NA	TRBJ2-5	TRBV9	NA	CASSVDAAGQETQYF	TGTGCCAGCAGCGTAGACGCTGCAGGGCAAGAGACCCAGTACTTC
NA	TRBJ2-7	TRBV18	TRBD1	CASSTGQRYEQYF	TGTGCCAGCTCGACGGGACAGCGCTACGAGCAGTACTTC
NA	TRBJ1-2	TRBV7-3	NA	CASSRAGDYGYTF	TGTGCCAGCAGCCGGGCGGGGGACTATGGCTACACCTTC
NA	TRBJ1-5	TRBV6-1	NA	CASSEVLIRYSNQPQHF	TGTGCCAGCAGTGAAGTTTTAATCCGGTATAGCAATCAGCCCCAGCATTTT
NA	TRBJ2-2	TRBV19	TRBD1	CAGQAMNTGELFF	TGTGCCGGACAGGCGATGAACACCGGGGAGCTGTTTTTT
NA	TRBJ1-2	TRBV28	NA	CASSLYPGDYGYTF	TGTGCCAGCAGTTTATATCCAGGGGACTATGGCTACACCTTC
NA	TRBJ2-1	TRBV27	TRBD1	CASRTGGGLTNYNEQFF	TGTGCCAGTCGGACAGGGGGCGGTTTAACGAACTACAATGAGCAGTTCTTC
NA	TRBJ1-5	TRBV6-2/TRBV6-3	NA	CASSYQGGQPQHF	TGTGCCAGCAGTTACCAAGGGGGACAGCCCCAGCATTTT
few	TRBJ2-2	TRBV15	TRBD2	CATSRDVLAGGMNTGELFF	TGTGCCACCAGCAGAGATGTGCTAGCGGGAGGGATGAACACCGGGGAGCTGTTTTTT
once	TRBJ1-4	TRBV7-2	NA	CASSPRWRNEKLFF	TGTGCCAGCAGCCCCCGGTGGAGAAATGAAAAACTGTTTTTT
NA	TRBJ2-7	TRBV28	TRBD2	CASSPPSGSPRYEQYF	TGTGCCAGCAGTCCCCCTAGCGGGAGCCCCCGGTACGAGCAGTACTTC
NA	TRBJ2-7	TRBV4-2	TRBD2	CASSQDEAGGLYEQYF	TGTGCCAGCAGCCAAGATGAGGCGGGGGGGTTGTACGAGCAGTACTTC
NA	TRBJ1-2	TRBV18	NA	CASSRTDLLLYYGYTF	TGTGCCAGCTCACGGACAGACCTATTACTTTACTATGGCTACACCTTC
NA	TRBJ1-1	TRBV12-3/TRBV12-4	NA	CASRDRVNTEAFF	TGTGCCAGCAGGGACAGAGTGAACACTGAAGCTTTCTTT
NA	TRBJ1-5	TRBV6-5	NA	CASSPSNQPQHF	TGTGCCAGCAGTCCAAGCAATCAGCCCCAGCATTTT
NA	TRBJ2-3	TRBV27	NA	CASTLSRQTDTQYF	TGTGCCAGCACCCTTAGTAGACAGACAGATACGCAGTATTTT
NA	TRBJ1-2	TRBV21-1	NA	CASSKRDRRLGGYTF	TGTGCCAGCAGCAAACGGGACAGGCGGTTAGGAGGCTACACCTTC
NA	TRBJ1-1	TRBV7-2	NA	CASSLDQGTFAEAFF	TGTGCCAGCAGCTTGGATCAGGGTACGTTCGCTGAAGCTTTCTTT
NA	TRBJ2-2	TRBV2	TRBD1	CASSEAGTVNTGELFF	TGTGCCAGCAGTGAAGCCGGGACAGTGAACACCGGGGAGCTGTTTTTT
NA	TRBJ1-5	TRBV12-3/TRBV12-4	TRBD1	CASSTGDQPQHF	TGTGCCAGCAGCACAGGGGATCAGCCCCAGCATTTT
NA	TRBJ2-2	TRBV2	TRBD2	CASKGLAGSNTGELFF	TGTGCCAGCAAGGGACTAGCGGGATCGAACACCGGGGAGCTGTTTTTT
NA	TRBJ1-6	TRBV3-1/TRBV3-2	TRBD1	CASSQTDRASPLHF	TGTGCCAGCAGCCAGACGGACAGGGCATCACCCCTCCACTTT
NA	TRBJ2-2	TRBV5-1	TRBD2	CASSFWLAGGTGELFF	TGCGCCAGCAGCTTTTGGCTAGCGGGGGGGACCGGGGAGCTGTTTTTT
once	TRBJ2-5	TRBV5-1	NA	CASSLGSEQETQYF	TGCGCCAGCAGCTTGGGGTCGGAGCAAGAGACCCAGTACTTC
NA	TRBJ1-2	TRBV28	NA	CASSLAYGYTF	TGTGCCAGCAGTCTGGCCTATGGCTACACCTTC
NA	TRBJ1-1	TRBV7-9	NA	CASSLVIGRGARDFEAFF	TGTGCCAGCAGCTTAGTAATCGGGCGGGGGGCAAGAGATTTTGAAGCTTTCTTT
once	TRBJ1-4	TRBV5-3	TRBD1	CARSSPGQTNEKLFF	TGTGCCAGAAGCAGCCCGGGACAGACTAATGAAAAACTGTTTTTT
NA	TRBJ2-7	TRBV7-8	TRBD1	CASSRETGGSYEQYF	TGTGCCAGCAGCAGAGAGACAGGGGGCTCCTACGAGCAGTACTTC
NA	TRBJ1-1	TRBV11-3	NA	CASSPSRTEAFF	TGTGCCAGCAGCCCGTCTAGGACTGAAGCTTTCTTT